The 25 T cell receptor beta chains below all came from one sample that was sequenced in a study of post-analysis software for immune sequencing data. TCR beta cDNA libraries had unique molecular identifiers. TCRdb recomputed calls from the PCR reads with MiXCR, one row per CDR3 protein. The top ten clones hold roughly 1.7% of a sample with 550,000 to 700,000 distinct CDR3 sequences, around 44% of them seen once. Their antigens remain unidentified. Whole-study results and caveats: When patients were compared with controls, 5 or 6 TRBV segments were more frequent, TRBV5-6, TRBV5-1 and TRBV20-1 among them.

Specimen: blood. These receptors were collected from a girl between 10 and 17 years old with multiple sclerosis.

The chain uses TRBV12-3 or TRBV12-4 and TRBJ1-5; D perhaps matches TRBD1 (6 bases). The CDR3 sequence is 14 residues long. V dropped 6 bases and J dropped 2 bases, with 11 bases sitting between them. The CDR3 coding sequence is TGTGCCAGCAGCCCCGGGGGCCGCAATCAGCCCCAGCATTTT. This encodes CASSPGGRNQPQHF.

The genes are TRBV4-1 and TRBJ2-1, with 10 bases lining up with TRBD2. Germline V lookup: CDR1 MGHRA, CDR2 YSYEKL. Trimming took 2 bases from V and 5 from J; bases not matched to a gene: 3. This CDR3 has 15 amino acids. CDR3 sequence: CASSQLAGANNEQFF. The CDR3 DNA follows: TGCGCCAGCAGCCAACTAGCGGGGGCCAACAATGAGCAGTTCTTC.

Written as DNA, the CDR3 is TGCGCCAGCAGCCCAGCCCTTCCAGGGGATACGCAGTATTTT. Protein sequence: CASSPALPGDTQYF. The chain carries TRBV5-1 and TRBJ2-3; possible D gene TRBD1, 5 bases. In germline, CDR1 is SGHRS, CDR2 YFSETQ. CDR3 length equals 14 residues. The ends were cut back, 4 bases at V and 6 bases at J, with 15 bases in the middle.

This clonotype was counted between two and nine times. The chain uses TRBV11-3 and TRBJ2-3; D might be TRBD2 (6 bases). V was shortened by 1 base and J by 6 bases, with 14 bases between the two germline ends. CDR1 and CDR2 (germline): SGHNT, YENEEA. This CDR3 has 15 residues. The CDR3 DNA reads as TGTGCCAGCAGCTTAGTCGCGGGGAGCGGGGATACGCAGTATTTT. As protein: CASSLVAGSGDTQYF. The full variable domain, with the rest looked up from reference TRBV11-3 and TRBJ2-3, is EAGVVQSPRYKIIEKKQPVAFWCNPISGHNTLYWYLQNLGQGPELLIRYENEEAVDDSQLPKDRFSAERLKGVDSTLKIQPAELGDSAVYLCASSLVAGSGDTQYFGPGTRLTVL.

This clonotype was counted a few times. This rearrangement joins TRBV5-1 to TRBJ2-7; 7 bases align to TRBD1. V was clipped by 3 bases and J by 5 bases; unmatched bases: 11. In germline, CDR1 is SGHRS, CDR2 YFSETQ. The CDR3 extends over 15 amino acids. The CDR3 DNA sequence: TGCGCCAGCAGCTATCAGACAGGGTCTAAGGACGAGCAGTACTTC. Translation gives CASSYQTGSKDEQYF.

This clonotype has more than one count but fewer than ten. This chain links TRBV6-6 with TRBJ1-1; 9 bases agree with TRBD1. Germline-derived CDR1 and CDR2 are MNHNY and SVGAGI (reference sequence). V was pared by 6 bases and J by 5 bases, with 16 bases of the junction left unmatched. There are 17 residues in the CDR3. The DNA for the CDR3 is TGTGCCAGCAGCTCCCATTTCGGACAGGGGTTGCGGACTGAAGCTTTCTTT. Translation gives CASSSHFGQGLRTEAFF.

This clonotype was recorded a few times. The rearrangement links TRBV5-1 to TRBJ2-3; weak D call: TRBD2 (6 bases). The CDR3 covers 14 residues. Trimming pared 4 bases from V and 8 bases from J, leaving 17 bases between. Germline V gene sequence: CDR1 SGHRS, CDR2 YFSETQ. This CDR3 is CASSLTSTLGTQYF. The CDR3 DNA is TGCGCCAGCAGCCTAACTAGCACATTAGGTACGCAGTATTTT. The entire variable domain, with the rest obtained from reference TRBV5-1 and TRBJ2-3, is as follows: KAGVTQTPRYLIKTRGQQVTLSCSPISGHRSVSWYQQTPGQGLQFLFEYFSETQRNKGNFPGRFSGRQFSNSRSEMNVSTLELGDSALYLCASSLTSTLGTQYFGPGTRLTVL.

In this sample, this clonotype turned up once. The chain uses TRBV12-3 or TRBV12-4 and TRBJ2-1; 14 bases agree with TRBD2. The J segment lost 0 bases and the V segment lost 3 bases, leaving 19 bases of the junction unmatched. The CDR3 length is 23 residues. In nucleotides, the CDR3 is TGTGCCAGCAGTTTGCCCCAGGGGGTCCGGACTAGCGGGAGGTCCGTCTCCTACAATGAGCAGTTCTTC. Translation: CASSLPQGVRTSGRSVSYNEQFF.

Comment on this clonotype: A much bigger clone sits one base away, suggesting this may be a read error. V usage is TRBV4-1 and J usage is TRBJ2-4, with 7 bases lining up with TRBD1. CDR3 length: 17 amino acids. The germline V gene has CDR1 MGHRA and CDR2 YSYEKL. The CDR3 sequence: CASSEPYRGWAKNIRYF. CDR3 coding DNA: TGCGCCAGCAGCGAACCCTACAGGGGTTGGGCCAAAAACATTCGGTACTTC.

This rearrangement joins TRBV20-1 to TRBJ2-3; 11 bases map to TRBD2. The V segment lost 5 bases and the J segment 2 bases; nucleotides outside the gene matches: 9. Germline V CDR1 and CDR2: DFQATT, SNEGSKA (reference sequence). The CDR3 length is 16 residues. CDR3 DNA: TGCAGTGCTGGAGGACCGGGACTAGCGGTCACAGATACGCAGTATTTT. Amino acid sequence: CSAGGPGLAVTDTQYF.

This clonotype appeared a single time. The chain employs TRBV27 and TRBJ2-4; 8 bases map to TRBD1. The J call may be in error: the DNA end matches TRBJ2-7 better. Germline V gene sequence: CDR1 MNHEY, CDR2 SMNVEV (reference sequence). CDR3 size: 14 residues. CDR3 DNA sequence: TGTGCCAGCAGAACCGGGACAGGTTATGGCGAGCAGTACTTC. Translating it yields CASRTGTGYGEQYF.

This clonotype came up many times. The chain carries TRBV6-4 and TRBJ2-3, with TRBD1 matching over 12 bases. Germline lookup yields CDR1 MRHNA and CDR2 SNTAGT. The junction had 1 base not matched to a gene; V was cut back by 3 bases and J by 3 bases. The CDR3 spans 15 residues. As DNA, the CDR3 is TGTGCCAGCAGTGAGGGACAGGGGGCAACAGATACGCAGTATTTT. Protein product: CASSEGQGATDTQYF.

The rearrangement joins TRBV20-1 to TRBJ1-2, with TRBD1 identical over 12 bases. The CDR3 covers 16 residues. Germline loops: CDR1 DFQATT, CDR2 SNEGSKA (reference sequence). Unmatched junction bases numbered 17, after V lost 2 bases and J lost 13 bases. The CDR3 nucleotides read TGCAGTGCTAGAAATGAACTGCGGGGACAGGGGGCGGATTTCACCTTC. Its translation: CSARNELRGQGADFTF.

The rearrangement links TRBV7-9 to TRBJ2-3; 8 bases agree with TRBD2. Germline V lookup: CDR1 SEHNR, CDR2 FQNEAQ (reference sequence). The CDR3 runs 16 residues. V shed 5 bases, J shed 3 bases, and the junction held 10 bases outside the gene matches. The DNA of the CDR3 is TGTGCCAGCAGCCGGGGGAGCGGGAGCCCTACAGATACGCAGTATTTT. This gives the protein CASSRGSGSPTDTQYF.

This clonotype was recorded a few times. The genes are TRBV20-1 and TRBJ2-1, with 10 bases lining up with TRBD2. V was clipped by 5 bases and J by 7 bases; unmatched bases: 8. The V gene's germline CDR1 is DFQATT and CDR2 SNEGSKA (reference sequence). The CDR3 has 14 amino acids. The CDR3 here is CSARGLADFNEQFF. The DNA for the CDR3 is TGCAGTGCTCGCGGACTAGCGGATTTTAATGAGCAGTTCTTC.

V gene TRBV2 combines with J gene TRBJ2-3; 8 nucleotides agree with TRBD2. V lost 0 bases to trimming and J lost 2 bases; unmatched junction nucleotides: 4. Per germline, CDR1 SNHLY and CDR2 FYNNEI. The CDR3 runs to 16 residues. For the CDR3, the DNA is TGTGCCAGCAGTGAAGCAAAGCGGGGGCTCACAGATACGCAGTATTTT. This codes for CASSEAKRGLTDTQYF.

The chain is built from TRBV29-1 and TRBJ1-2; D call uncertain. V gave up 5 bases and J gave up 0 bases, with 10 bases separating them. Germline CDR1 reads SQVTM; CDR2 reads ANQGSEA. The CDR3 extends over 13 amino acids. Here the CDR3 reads CSVNVRANYGYTF. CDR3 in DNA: TGCAGCGTTAATGTCCGAGCTAACTATGGCTACACCTTC.

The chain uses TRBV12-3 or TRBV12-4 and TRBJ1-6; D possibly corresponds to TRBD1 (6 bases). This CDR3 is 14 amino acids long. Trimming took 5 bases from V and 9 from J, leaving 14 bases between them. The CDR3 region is CASSPTGSGSPLHF. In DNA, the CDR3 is TGTGCCAGCAGTCCTACAGGGTCGGGTTCACCCCTCCACTTT.

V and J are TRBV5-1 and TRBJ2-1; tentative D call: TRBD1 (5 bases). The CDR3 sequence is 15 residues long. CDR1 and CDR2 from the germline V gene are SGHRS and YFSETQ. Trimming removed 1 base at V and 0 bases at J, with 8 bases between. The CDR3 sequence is CASSLSQGSYNEQFF. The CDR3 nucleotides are TGCGCCAGCAGCTTGAGTCAGGGCTCCTACAATGAGCAGTTCTTC.

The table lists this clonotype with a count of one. The CDR3 spells CSASRGMGTEAFF. CDR3 DNA: TGCAGTGCGTCCAGGGGGATGGGCACTGAAGCTTTCTTT. The chain carries TRBV20-1 and TRBJ1-1; 7 nucleotides line up with TRBD1. The V gene's germline CDR1 is DFQATT and CDR2 SNEGSKA (reference sequence). V trimming: 6 bases; J trimming: 4 bases; junction bases outside the gene matches: 8. CDR3 length: 13 amino acids.

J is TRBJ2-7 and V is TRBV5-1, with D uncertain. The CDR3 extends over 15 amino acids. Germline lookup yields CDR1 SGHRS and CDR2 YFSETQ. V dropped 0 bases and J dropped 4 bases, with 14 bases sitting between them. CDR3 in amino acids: CASSLAKWAGYEQYF. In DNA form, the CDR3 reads TGCGCCAGCAGCTTGGCAAAATGGGCCGGTTACGAGCAGTACTTC.

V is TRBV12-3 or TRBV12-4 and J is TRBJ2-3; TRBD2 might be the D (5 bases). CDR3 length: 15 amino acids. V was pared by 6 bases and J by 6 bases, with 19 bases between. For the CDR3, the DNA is TGTGCCAGCAGGACGGAAGGACTGGATTTGGATACGCAGTATTTT. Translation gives CASRTEGLDLDTQYF.

The CDR3 sequence: CASSGTSGSHEQYF. CDR3 DNA sequence: TGTGCCAGCAGCGGTACTAGCGGGAGCCACGAGCAGTACTTC. The chain joins TRBV9 to TRBJ2-7; TRBD2 agrees at 11 bases. Looked up from germline, CDR1 is SGDLS and CDR2 is YYNGEE. The CDR3 sequence is 14 residues long. The junction had 4 bases not matched to a gene; V was cut back by 3 bases and J by 5 bases.

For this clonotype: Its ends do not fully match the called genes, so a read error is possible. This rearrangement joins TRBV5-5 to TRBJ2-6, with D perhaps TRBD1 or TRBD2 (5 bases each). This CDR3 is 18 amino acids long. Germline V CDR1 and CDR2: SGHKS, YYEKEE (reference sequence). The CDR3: CASSLRTGGLSGANVPTF. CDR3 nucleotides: TGTGCCAGCAGCTTGAGAACAGGAGGACTCTCTGGGGCCAACGTCCCGACTTTC.

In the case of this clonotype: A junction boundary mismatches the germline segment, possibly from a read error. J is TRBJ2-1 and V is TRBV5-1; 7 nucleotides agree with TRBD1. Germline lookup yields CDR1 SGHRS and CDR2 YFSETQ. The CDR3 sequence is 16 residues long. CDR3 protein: CASSPRARGPYSEQFF. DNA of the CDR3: TGCGCCAGCAGCCCTCGGGCGAGGGGGCCTTACAGTGAGCAGTTCTTC.